This T cell receptor (beta chain) was identified in a study of blood T cells in healthy people across ages. The CDR3 is 14 amino acids. Trimming shortened V by 0 bases and J by 1 base, and 6 bases separated the two germline ends. Germline V gene lookup returns CDR1 PRHDT and CDR2 FYEKMQ (reference sequence). PCR was performed a second time for roughly 7 to 11 cycles using a sample-barcoded 5' primer and a J-beta primer mix. At least 3 million CDR3-containing paired-end reads were obtained per sample. TCRdb reprocessed the 5' RACE reads via MiXCR and lists one record per CDR3 protein. The sample consists of hundreds of thousands of distinct CDR3 sequences, 35% to 40% of them appearing once. This clonotype has just a few counts.

This TCR came from a man in his late teens or twenties in good health. The rearrangement joins TRBV13 to TRBJ1-1, with D hard to call. Material: blood. CDR3 in DNA: TGTGCCAGCAGCTTAGGCAAACGGAACACTGAAGCTTTCTTT. It translates to CASSLGKRNTEAFF.